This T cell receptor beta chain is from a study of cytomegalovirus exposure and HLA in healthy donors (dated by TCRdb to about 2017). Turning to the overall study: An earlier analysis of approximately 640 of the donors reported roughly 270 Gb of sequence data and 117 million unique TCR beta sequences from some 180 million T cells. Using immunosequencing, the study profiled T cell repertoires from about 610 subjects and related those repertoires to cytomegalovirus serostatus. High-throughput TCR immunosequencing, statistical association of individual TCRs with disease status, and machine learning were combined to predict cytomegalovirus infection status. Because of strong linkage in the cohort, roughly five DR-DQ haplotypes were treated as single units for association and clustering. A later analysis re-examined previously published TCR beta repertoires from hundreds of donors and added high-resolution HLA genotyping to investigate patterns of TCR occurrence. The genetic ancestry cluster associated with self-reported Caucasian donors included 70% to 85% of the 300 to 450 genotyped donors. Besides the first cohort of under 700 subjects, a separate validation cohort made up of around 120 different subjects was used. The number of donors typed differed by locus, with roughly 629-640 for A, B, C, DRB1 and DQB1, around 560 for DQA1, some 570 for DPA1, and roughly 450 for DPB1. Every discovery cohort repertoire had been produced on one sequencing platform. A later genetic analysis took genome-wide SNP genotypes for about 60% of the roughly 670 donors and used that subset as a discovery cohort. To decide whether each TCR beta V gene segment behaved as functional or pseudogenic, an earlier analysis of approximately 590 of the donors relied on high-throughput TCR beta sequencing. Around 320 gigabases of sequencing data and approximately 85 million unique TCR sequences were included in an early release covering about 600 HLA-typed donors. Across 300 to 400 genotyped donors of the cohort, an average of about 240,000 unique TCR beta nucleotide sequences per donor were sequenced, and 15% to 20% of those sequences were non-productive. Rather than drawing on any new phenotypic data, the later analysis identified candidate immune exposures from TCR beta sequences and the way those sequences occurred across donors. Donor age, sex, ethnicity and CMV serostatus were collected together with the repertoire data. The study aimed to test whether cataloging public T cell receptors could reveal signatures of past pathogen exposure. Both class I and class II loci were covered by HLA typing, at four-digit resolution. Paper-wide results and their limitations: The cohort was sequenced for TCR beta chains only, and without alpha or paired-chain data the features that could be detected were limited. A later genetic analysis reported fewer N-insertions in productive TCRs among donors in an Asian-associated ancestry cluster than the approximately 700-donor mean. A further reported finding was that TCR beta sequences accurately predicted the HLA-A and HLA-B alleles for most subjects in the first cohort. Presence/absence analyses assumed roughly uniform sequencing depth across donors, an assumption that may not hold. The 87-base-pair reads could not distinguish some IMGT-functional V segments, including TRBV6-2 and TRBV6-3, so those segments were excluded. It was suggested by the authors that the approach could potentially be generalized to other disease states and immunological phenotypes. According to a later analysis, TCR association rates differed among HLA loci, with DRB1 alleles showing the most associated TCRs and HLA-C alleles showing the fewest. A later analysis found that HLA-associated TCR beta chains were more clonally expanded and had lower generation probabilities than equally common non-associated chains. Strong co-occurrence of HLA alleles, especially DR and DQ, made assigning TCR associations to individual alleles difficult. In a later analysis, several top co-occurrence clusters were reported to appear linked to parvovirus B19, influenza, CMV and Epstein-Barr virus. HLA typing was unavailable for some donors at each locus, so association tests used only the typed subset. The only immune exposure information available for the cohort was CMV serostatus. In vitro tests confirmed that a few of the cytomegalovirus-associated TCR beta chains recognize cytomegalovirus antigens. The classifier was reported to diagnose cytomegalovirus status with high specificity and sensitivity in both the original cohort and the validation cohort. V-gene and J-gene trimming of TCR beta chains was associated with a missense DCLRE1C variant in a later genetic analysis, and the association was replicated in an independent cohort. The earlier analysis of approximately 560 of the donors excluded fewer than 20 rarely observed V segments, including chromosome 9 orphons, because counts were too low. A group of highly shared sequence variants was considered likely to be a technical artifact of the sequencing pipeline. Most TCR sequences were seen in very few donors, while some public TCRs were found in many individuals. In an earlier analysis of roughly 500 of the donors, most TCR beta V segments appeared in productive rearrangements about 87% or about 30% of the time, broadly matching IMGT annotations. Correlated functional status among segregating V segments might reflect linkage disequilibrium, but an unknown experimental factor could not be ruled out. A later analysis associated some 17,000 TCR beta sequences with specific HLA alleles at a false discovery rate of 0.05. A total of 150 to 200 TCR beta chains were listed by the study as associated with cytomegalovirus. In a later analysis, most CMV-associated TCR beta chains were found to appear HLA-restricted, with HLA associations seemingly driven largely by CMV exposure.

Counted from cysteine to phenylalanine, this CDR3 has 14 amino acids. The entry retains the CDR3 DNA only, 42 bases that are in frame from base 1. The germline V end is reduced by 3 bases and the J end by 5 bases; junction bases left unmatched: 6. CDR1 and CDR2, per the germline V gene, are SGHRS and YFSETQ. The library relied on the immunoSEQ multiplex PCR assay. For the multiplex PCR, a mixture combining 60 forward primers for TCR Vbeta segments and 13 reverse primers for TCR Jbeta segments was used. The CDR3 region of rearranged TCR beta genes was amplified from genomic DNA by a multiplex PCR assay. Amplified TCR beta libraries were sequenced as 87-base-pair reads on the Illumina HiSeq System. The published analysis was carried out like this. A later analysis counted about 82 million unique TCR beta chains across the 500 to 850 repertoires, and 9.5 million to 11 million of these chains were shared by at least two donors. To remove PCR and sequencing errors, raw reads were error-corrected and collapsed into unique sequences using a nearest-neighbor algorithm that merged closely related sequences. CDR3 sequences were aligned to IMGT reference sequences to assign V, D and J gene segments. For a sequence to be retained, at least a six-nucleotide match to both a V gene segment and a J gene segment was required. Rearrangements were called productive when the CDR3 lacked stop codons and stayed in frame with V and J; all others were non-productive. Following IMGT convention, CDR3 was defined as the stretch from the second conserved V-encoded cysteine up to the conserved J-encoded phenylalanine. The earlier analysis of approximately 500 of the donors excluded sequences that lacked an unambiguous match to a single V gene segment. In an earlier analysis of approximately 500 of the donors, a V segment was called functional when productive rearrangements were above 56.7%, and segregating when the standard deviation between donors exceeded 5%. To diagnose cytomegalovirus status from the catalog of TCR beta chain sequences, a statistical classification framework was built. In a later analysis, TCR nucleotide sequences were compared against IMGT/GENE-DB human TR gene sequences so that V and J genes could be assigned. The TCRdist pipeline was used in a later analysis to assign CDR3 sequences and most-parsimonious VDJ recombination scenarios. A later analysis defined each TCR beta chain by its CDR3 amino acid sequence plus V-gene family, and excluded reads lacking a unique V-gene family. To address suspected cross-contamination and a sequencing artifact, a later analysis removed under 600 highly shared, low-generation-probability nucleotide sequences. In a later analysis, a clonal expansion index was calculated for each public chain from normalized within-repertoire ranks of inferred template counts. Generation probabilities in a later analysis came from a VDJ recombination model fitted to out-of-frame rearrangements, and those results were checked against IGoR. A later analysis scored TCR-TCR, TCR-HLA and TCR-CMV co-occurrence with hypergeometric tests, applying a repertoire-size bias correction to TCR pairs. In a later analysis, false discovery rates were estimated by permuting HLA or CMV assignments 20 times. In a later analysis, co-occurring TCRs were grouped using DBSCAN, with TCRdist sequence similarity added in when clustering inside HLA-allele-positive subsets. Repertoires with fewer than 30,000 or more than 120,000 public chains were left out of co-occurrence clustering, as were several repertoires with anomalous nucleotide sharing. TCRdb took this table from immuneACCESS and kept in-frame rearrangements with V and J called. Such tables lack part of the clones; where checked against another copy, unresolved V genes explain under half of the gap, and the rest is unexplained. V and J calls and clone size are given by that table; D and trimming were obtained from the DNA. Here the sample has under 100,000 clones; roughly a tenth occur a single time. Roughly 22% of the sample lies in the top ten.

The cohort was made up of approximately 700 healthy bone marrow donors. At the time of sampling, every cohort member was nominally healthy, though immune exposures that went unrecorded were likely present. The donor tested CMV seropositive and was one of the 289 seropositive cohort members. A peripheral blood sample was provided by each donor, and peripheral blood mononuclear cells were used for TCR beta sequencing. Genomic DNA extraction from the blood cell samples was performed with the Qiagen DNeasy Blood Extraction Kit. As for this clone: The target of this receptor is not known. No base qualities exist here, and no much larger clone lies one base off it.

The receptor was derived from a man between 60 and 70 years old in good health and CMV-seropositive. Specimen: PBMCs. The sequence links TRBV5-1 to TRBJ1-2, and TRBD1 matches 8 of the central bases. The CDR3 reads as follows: CASSSDGQGYGYTF. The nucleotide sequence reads TGCGCCAGCAGCTCCGATGGACAGGGTTATGGCTACACCTTC.